This TCR beta chain stems from a study of T cells in Graves' hyperthyroidism and ophthalmopathy. On the study more broadly: Peripheral blood was obtained at initial diagnosis, preceding any treatment. Findings of the study overall: Most thyroid clonotypes that were expanded above 0.001 also turned up in blood.

A note on this clonotype: What it binds is unknown.

The CDR3 regions of TCR beta were amplified from RNA transcripts. With the HTBI primer set, the TCR CDR3 went through a first round of RT-PCR. TCRdb processed the multiplex PCR reads anew with MiXCR; each CDR3 protein has one entry. The table shows 360,000 or so distinct CDR3 sequences, with around 18% occurring only once. This CDR3 has 14 amino acids. With V trimmed by 5 bases and J by 4 bases, 4 bases remained unmatched. Ophthalmopathy patients had moderate-to-severe active disease, CAS ≥3, NOSPECS ≥4, and disease duration under 3 months. Source material for PBMCs was around 10 ml fresh peripheral blood.

The genes are TRBV12-3 or TRBV12-4 and TRBJ2-5, with 10 bases lining up with TRBD1. The specimen was blood. The source of this sequence is a woman aged 40 to 50 with Graves' ophthalmopathy. CDR3 in amino acids: CASSPGQGTETQYF. The CDR3 DNA follows: TGTGCCAGCAGTCCGGGACAGGGGACAGAGACCCAGTACTTC.